The clone carrying this T cell receptor (beta chain) was recorded at least ten times. Its antigen is unidentified. This entry is derived from a study of regulatory T cells in long-lasting Graves disease. Whole-study findings and limits: With 2,500 to 3,500 shared public clonotypes, persistent patients exceeded new patients, who shared more than 750.

Time point in this sample: newly diagnosed GD, antithyroid drugs for less than 3 months. From RNA extracted from PBMCs, the TCR library was made. V was trimmed by 2 bases and J by 8 bases, leaving 13 bases between them. This CDR3 is built from 14 residues. The TCR beta library used iRepertoire HTBI primers with Arm-PCR amplification of CDR3. TCRdb used MiXCR to reprocess the multiplex PCR reads, holding one entry per CDR3 protein. The profile shows 350,000 to 500,000 distinct CDR3 sequences, roughly 15% of them singletons. This same sample was also taken into another study, of T cells in Graves' hyperthyroidism and ophthalmopathy. This second study notes: HTBI primers were used for first-round RT-PCR of the TCR CDR3. Blood samples included most of the expanded thyroid clonotypes exceeding 0.001.

The specimen was peripheral blood mononuclear cells (PBMCs), collected at new diagnosis, from a patient treated with antithyroid drugs. The receptor comes from a woman aged 25-40 years with Graves disease. The rearrangement joins TRBV12-3 or TRBV12-4 to TRBJ2-1; no clear D gene. The chain's CDR3 is CASSLSPGSDEQFF. CDR3 nucleotides: TGTGCCAGCAGTTTATCCCCCGGCTCCGATGAGCAGTTCTTC.